This TCR beta chain is from a study of spatial heterogeneity in lung cancer. TCRdb re-derived calls from the 5' RACE reads in MiXCR, one entry per CDR3 protein. The sample lists 15,000 to 20,000 distinct CDR3 sequences; about 6.5% were seen once. This clonotype was recorded many times. Its antigen remains unidentified. Study conclusions and caveats: Tumor mutation counts were tracked by expanded intratumoral alpha and beta TCR counts.

Described time point: sample taken at primary tumor resection. The material sequenced was lung tumor tissue, taken at surgery. The clonotype was recovered from a female donor with early-stage non-small cell lung cancer.

Written as DNA, the CDR3 is TGTGCCAGCAGCCAAGATCAATCGGGAGTGTTGGGCTACACCTTC. It yields the protein CASSQDQSGVLGYTF. This chain links TRBV3-1 with TRBJ1-2, with D uncertain. V lost 0 bases and J 8 bases, leaving 16 bases between the germline ends. The length of the CDR3 is 15 residues. CDR1 is LGHDT and CDR2 is YNNKEL in the germline V gene (reference sequence).